This is a list of T cell receptor beta chains from one sample in a study of PD-1 blockade in classical Hodgkin lymphoma. The protocol was immunoSEQ multiplex PCR, while the TCRdb copy is restricted to in-frame clones and leaves out a portion. Seen here are around 2,700 clones, roughly 74% observed once, and the top ten hold approximately 17%. This material consisted of CD8+ T cells from blood, taken at baseline. The source of these receptors is a human donor with classical Hodgkin lymphoma. The CDR3 runs from the conserved cysteine through the conserved F or W. Each record gives: V gene, J gene, clone size, D gene, CDR3 DNA, CDR3 protein. A D gene is named only where the DNA matches it firmly. A row's size may be missing; if present it is once, few, many or a size class.

V: TRBV28; J: TRBJ1-2; size: once; D: NA; DNA: TGTGCCAGCAGTAAGTTACAGCCGATCTATGGCTACACCTTC; CDR3: CASSKLQPIYGYTF
V: TRBV9; J: TRBJ2-7; size: NA; D: TRBD1; DNA: TGTGCCAGCAGCGTAGGAGGGGACAGGAATTCCTACGAGCAGTACTTC; CDR3: CASSVGGDRNSYEQYF
V: TRBV5-1; J: TRBJ2-1; size: NA; D: TRBD2; DNA: TGCGCCAGCAGCTTAGCGGGGAATGAGCAGTTCTTC; CDR3: CASSLAGNEQFF
V: TRBV13; J: TRBJ2-5; size: NA; D: NA; DNA: TGTGCCAGCAGCTTACGACAAACTCCTAGGGAGACCCAGTACTTC; CDR3: CASSLRQTPRETQYF
V: TRBV7-9; J: TRBJ1-2; size: NA; D: NA; DNA: TGTGCCAGCAGCGACCGGGCCCCAGACAACTATGGCTACACCTTC; CDR3: CASSDRAPDNYGYTF
V: TRBV7-8; J: TRBJ2-7; size: NA; D: NA; DNA: TGTGCCAGCAGCTTAGGAGGGGATGAGCAGTACTTC; CDR3: CASSLGGDEQYF
V: TRBV6-5; J: TRBJ1-4; size: NA; D: NA; DNA: TGTGCCAGCGCCTTGAAGGTGAATGAAAAACTGTTTTTT; CDR3: CASALKVNEKLFF
V: TRBV4-2; J: TRBJ2-1; size: NA; D: NA; DNA: TGTGCCAGCAGCCAAGGGCCAGCCTACAATGAGCAGTTCTTC; CDR3: CASSQGPAYNEQFF
V: TRBV4-2; J: TRBJ1-1; size: NA; D: NA; DNA: TGTGCCAGCAGCCAGGGGACATTGAACACTGAAGCTTTCTTT; CDR3: CASSQGTLNTEAFF
V: TRBV27; J: TRBJ1-2; size: NA; D: NA; DNA: TGTGCCAGCAGTCCTACGGCAAACTATGGCTACACCTTC; CDR3: CASSPTANYGYTF
V: TRBV5-1; J: TRBJ2-1; size: NA; D: NA; DNA: TGCGCCAGCAGCTTGGGAGGGGAGCAGTTCTTC; CDR3: CASSLGGEQFF
V: TRBV29-1; J: TRBJ2-7; size: NA; D: TRBD1; DNA: TGCAGCGTTGAAAACAGGGGGAGCTCCTACGAGCAGTACTTC; CDR3: CSVENRGSSYEQYF